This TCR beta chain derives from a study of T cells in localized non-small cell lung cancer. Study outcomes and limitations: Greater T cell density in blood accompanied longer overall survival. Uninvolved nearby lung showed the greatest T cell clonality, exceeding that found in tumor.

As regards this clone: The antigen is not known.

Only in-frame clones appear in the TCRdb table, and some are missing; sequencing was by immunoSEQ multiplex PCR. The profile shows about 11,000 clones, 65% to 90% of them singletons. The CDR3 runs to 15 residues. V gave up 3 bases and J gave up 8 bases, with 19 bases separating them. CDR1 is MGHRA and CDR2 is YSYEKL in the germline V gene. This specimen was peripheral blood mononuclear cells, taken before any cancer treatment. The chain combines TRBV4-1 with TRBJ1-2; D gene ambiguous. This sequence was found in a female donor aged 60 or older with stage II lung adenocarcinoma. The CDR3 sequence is CASSQTLTNLGGYTF. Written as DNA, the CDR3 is TGCGCCAGCAGCCAGACACTTACAAACCTGGGGGGCTACACCTTC.